Shown below are 9 T cell receptor beta chains from a single sample sequenced in a study of OX40 agonist ivuxolimab in advanced cancers. Using immunoSEQ multiplex PCR, the repertoire was profiled, and TCRdb retains in-frame clones only, with some absent. This sample carries 72,000 or so clones, 87% of them seen once, and the ten largest clones take 1.3%. The sample consisted of CD4+ or CD8+ T cells sorted from blood, taken in a trial of the OX40 agonist ivuxolimab. These TCRs come from an adult with an advanced solid tumor such as melanoma, head and neck, liver or kidney cancer.

This sequence joins TRBV6-1 and TRBJ2-1, with 9 bases fitting TRBD2. In germline, CDR1 is MNHNS, CDR2 SASEGT. Unmatched junction bases numbered 5, after V lost 2 bases and J lost 3 bases. This CDR3 region has 16 residues. CDR3 sequence reads: CASSELGAGGYNEQFF. The DNA for the CDR3 is TGTGCCAGCAGTGAATTGGGAGCGGGGGGCTACAATGAGCAGTTCTTC.

This clone has only one observation. This rearrangement joins TRBV2 to TRBJ1-4; D may be TRBD1 (6 bases). The CDR3 is made up of 14 amino acids. V shed 10 bases and J shed 7 bases, with 19 bases lying between them. CDR1 SNHLY and CDR2 FYNNEI come from the germline V gene. CDR3 region: CATSRGREGEKLFF. As DNA, the CDR3 is TGTGCCACCTCGAGGGGGAGGGAAGGTGAAAAACTGTTTTTT.

The V gene is TRBV27, the J gene TRBJ2-2; 7 bases match TRBD1. Germline CDR1 and CDR2: MNHEY and SMNVEV (reference sequence). V shed 9 bases, J shed 4 bases, and the junction held 11 bases outside the gene matches. This CDR3 region has 15 residues. This CDR3 reads CASQNRGSGTGELFF. The CDR3 nucleotides are TGTGCCAGTCAGAACAGGGGCTCGGGCACCGGGGAGCTGTTTTTT.

The chain links TRBV5-1 to TRBJ2-3, with 11 nucleotides matching TRBD2. The V segment lost 4 bases and the J segment 2 bases; nucleotides outside the gene matches: 6. The CDR3 spans 16 residues. Germline V gene lookup returns CDR1 SGHRS and CDR2 YFSETQ. CDR3 protein: CASSNGLAGITDTQYF. The CDR3 DNA is TGCGCCAGCAGCAACGGACTAGCGGGCATCACAGATACGCAGTATTTT.

DNA for the CDR3: TGTGCCAGCAGCTTTCGCCTGCGGGGCTCTAATGAAAAACTGTTTTTT. Translating gives CASSFRLRGSNEKLFF. The J gene is TRBJ1-4, the V gene TRBV5-4; a possible D gene is TRBD1 (5 bases). This CDR3 spans 16 amino acids. Trimming removed 2 bases at V and 3 bases at J, with 14 bases between. The germline V gene encodes CDR1 SGHNT and CDR2 YYREEE (reference sequence).

The chain employs TRBV5-4 and TRBJ1-2, with 8 bases aligning to TRBD1. V lost 6 bases, J lost 3 bases, and 10 bases stayed unmatched. The CDR3 contains 15 residues. CDR1 is SGHNT and CDR2 is YYREEE in the germline V gene (reference sequence). In DNA form, the CDR3 reads TGTGCCAGCACCCGGCAGGGGGCGCAGGACTATGGCTACACCTTC. Its translation is CASTRQGAQDYGYTF.

This clone was observed a few times. This rearrangement joins TRBV30 to TRBJ2-3, with D hard to call. The germline CDR1 and CDR2 sequences are GTSNPN and SVGIG (reference sequence). Trimming pared 5 bases from V and 2 bases from J, leaving 5 bases between. CDR3 length: 11 residues. CDR3 residues: CAWGVTDTQYF. CDR3 DNA: TGTGCCTGGGGAGTCACAGATACGCAGTATTTT.

The chain recombines TRBV30 with TRBJ2-7; D is unresolved. This CDR3 has 11 residues. V was shortened by 3 bases and J by 3 bases, with 6 bases between the two germline ends. CDR1 and CDR2 from the germline V gene are GTSNPN and SVGIG (reference sequence). The DNA of the CDR3 is TGTGCCTGGAGCTACAACTACGAGCAGTACTTC. Its protein is CAWSYNYEQYF. Together with reference TRBV30 and TRBJ2-7, the CDR3 gives the full variable domain: SQTIHQWPATLVQPVGSPLSLECTVEGTSNPNLYWYRQAAGRGLQLLFYSVGIGQISSEVPQNLSASRPQDRQFILSSKKLLLSDSGFYLCAWSYNYEQYFGPGTRLTVT.

The rearrangement uses TRBV6-5 and TRBJ2-7; D unclear. The length of the CDR3 is 10 residues. Between the trimmed V and J ends, which lost 6 bases and 5 bases, there was a span of 5 bases. The germline V gene encodes CDR1 MNHEY and CDR2 SVGAGI. The CDR3 DNA reads TGTGCCAGCAGGCGCGACGAGCAGTACTTC. Protein product: CASRRDEQYF.